This entry concerns a single TCR beta chain. Profiling relied on immunoSEQ multiplex PCR, and the TCRdb table lists in-frame clones only, not all of them. The top ten clones hold approximately 2% of a sample with about 130,000 clones, over 80% of them seen once. CDR3 length equals 13 residues. Trimming pared 6 bases from V and 4 bases from J, leaving 10 bases between. Germline lookup yields CDR1 MRHNA and CDR2 SNTAGT. This sample was taken from a study of control samples from healthy donors and cancer patients. The V gene is TRBV6-4, the J gene TRBJ2-1; possibly TRBD1 for D (6 bases). The specimen was blood. The TCR was taken from a woman between 50 and 59 years old in good health. The CDR3 DNA reads TGTGCCAGCAGCCCGAGGGGGTACAATGAGCAGTTCTTC. The encoded protein is CASSPRGYNEQFF.